Below, 28 T cell receptor beta chains from the same sample are listed, as sequenced in a study of graft-versus-host responses after intestinal transplantation. Assay: immunoSEQ multiplex PCR; the TCRdb copy retains only in-frame clones and omits some. The data show more than 20,000 clones, with 92% seen just once and over 40% held by the top ten. The starting material was PBMCs, obtained about 260 days after intestinal transplant. The source of these receptors is a human patient who received an intestinal transplant, so some T cells may come from the graft donor.

The V and J genes are TRBV7-2 and TRBJ1-1; 7 positions match TRBD1. The V gene's germline CDR1 is SGHTA and CDR2 FQGNSA. V gave up 5 bases and J gave up 4 bases; unmatched junction bases: 10. The length of the CDR3 is 15 residues. CDR3 sequence: CASSTTTGSGTEAFF. Here the CDR3 DNA reads TGTGCCAGCAGCACCACGACAGGGTCTGGCACTGAAGCTTTCTTT.

The chain uses TRBV30 and TRBJ1-1; D perhaps matches TRBD1 (5 bases). This CDR3 has 16 residues. Looked up from germline, CDR1 is GTSNPN and CDR2 is SVGIG (reference sequence). Trimming took 4 bases from V and 5 from J, leaving 23 bases between them. The CDR3 bases are TGTGCCTGGACTAACCTGCTCCCAAGGGAGGGGACTGAAGCTTTCTTT. This translates into CAWTNLLPREGTEAFF.

The rearrangement joins TRBV27 to TRBJ2-7; no clear D. The CDR3 spans 14 residues. The V gene's germline CDR1 is MNHEY and CDR2 SMNVEV (reference sequence). V shed 0 bases and J shed 5 bases, with 11 bases lying between them. CDR3 protein: CASSLSPVSHEQYF. CDR3 nucleotides: TGTGCCAGCAGTTTATCGCCGGTGAGCCACGAGCAGTACTTC.

This chain uses TRBV9 with TRBJ1-1; 8 nucleotides agree with TRBD1. This CDR3 has 15 amino acids. Germline CDR1 and CDR2: SGDLS and YYNGEE. Trimming removed 4 bases from V and 5 bases from J; junction bases left unmatched: 10. The CDR3, as DNA: TGTGCCAGCAGCCGGGATAACAGGGGGTATACTGAAGCTTTCTTT. Protein sequence: CASSRDNRGYTEAFF.

V is TRBV11-2 and J is TRBJ2-7, with 11 bases that match TRBD1. The CDR3 contains 18 residues. J was trimmed by 2 bases and V by 5 bases; bases with no gene match: 14. CDR1 and CDR2 (germline): SGHAT, FQNNGV. CDR3 loop: CASSLQAGQGAKTYEQYF. In DNA, the CDR3 is TGTGCCAGCAGCCTACAAGCCGGACAGGGGGCCAAGACCTACGAGCAGTACTTC.

The gene calls are TRBV27 and TRBJ1-2; a weak D match, TRBD1 (5 bases). The length of the CDR3 is 14 residues. Germline CDR1 and CDR2: MNHEY and SMNVEV (reference sequence). Trimming removed 5 bases from V and 4 bases from J, with 14 bases in between. CDR3 nucleotide sequence: TGTGCCAGCAGTCCGGGGACTTCTTTCTATGGCTACACCTTC. As protein: CASSPGTSFYGYTF.

The chain is built from TRBV5-1 and TRBJ2-3, with D perhaps TRBD1 (5 bases). V shed 0 bases and J shed 2 bases, with 16 bases lying between them. The CDR3 loop spans 17 amino acids. Germline CDR1 is SGHRS and CDR2 is YFSETQ. CDR3 sequence (DNA): TGCGCCAGCAGCTTGGCAGGGATCCCCACTACCACAGATACGCAGTATTTT. Translating it yields CASSLAGIPTTTDTQYF.

The chain employs TRBV11-2 and TRBJ2-1; D is ambiguous. Between the trimmed V and J ends, which lost 0 bases and 8 bases, there was a span of 5 bases. Germline CDR1 SGHAT, CDR2 FQNNGV. The CDR3 is 12 amino acids. The CDR3: CASSLDRDEQFF. CDR3 DNA sequence: TGTGCCAGCAGCTTAGATCGGGATGAGCAGTTCTTC.

In this sample, this clone turned up a few times. This chain links TRBV18 with TRBJ1-2; the D gene is possibly TRBD1 (6 bases). Germline CDR1 KGHSH, CDR2 LQKENI. There are 16 residues in the CDR3. V lost 2 bases and J 3 bases, leaving 16 bases between the germline ends. The CDR3 spells CASSPTGQFLDYGYTF. CDR3 nucleotide sequence: TGTGCCAGCTCACCAACAGGACAGTTTTTGGACTATGGCTACACCTTC.

The rearrangement uses TRBV5-1 and TRBJ2-7, with 8 bases aligning to TRBD2. This CDR3 region has 15 residues. V shed 5 bases, J shed 1 base, and the junction held 8 bases outside the gene matches. In germline, CDR1 is SGHRS, CDR2 YFSETQ. In DNA form, the CDR3 reads TGCGCCAGCAGAGAGGGGCTAGCGGGTTCCTACGAGCAGTACTTC. Translated, it gives CASREGLAGSYEQYF.

This chain uses TRBV23-1 with TRBJ1-2, with 9 bases that match TRBD1. TRBV23-1 falls under the ORF class, with uncertain function. The length of the CDR3 is 21 residues. The junction had 23 bases not matched to a gene; V was cut back by 2 bases and J by 4 bases. As DNA, the CDR3 is TGCGCCAGCAGTCAACGGAGGACAGGGGAGCTCCCGAGCCCCCCGATCTATGGCTACACCTTC. Protein product: CASSQRRTGELPSPPIYGYTF.

This sequence joins TRBV4-2 and TRBJ2-2; D remains ambiguous. V shed 0 bases and J shed 2 bases, with 10 bases lying between them. The CDR3 consists of 16 residues. The germline V gene encodes CDR1 LGHNA and CDR2 YNFKEQ. As DNA, the CDR3 is TGTGCCAGCAGCCAAGATCTAGGGCTAAACACCGGGGAGCTGTTTTTT. This gives the protein CASSQDLGLNTGELFF.

The chain couples TRBV2 to TRBJ2-6, with 7 bases that match TRBD1. Germline CDR1 and CDR2: SNHLY and FYNNEI. The CDR3 is made up of 14 amino acids. J lost 10 bases, V lost 1 base, and 4 bases had no gene match. In DNA form, the CDR3 reads TGTGCCAGCAGTGAAGGACAGGGTTTAAACGTCCTGACTTTC. Translated, it gives CASSEGQGLNVLTF.

Concerning this clone itself: Other DNA sequences in the same sample also yield this CDR3. V and J are TRBV5-1 and TRBJ2-7, with 7 bases identical to TRBD2. There are 14 residues in the CDR3. The V gene's germline CDR1 is SGHRS and CDR2 YFSETQ. The V segment lost 0 bases and the J segment 4 bases; nucleotides outside the gene matches: 4. CDR3 in amino acids: CASSLAGSGYEQYF. Here the CDR3 DNA reads TGCGCCAGCAGCTTGGCAGGTAGCGGGTACGAGCAGTACTTC. Supplemented by reference TRBV5-1 and TRBJ2-7, the full variable domain reads KAGVTQTPRYLIKTRGQQVTLSCSPISGHRSVSWYQQTPGQGLQFLFEYFSETQRNKGNFPGRFSGRQFSNSRSEMNVSTLELGDSALYLCASSLAGSGYEQYFGPGTRLTVT.

The V gene is TRBV27, the J gene TRBJ2-7; D is possibly TRBD1 (6 bases). The CDR3 covers 13 residues. V was trimmed by 8 bases and J by 2 bases, leaving 13 bases between them. Germline CDR1 is MNHEY and CDR2 is SMNVEV (reference sequence). DNA for the CDR3: TGTGCCAGCTCCTGGGCAGGGGCCTACGAGCAGTACTTC. Translating it yields CASSWAGAYEQYF.

The rearrangement uses TRBV30 and TRBJ2-7; perhaps D is TRBD1 or TRBD2 (6 bases each). CDR1 and CDR2 (germline): GTSNPN, SVGIG (reference sequence). This CDR3 comprises 12 residues. V lost 5 bases, J lost 5 bases, and 13 bases lay in between. The CDR3 DNA is TGTGCCTGGTCGTGGAGGGACAACGAGCAGTACTTC. It yields the protein CAWSWRDNEQYF.

This clone has a single count. This chain uses TRBV19 with TRBJ2-6; weak D call: TRBD1 (6 bases). V was trimmed by 4 bases and J by 3 bases, leaving 13 bases between them. In germline, CDR1 is LNHDA, CDR2 SQIVND (reference sequence). The CDR3 consists of 16 residues. This CDR3 is CASSTHRADGANVLTF. DNA of the CDR3: TGTGCCAGTAGTACCCACAGGGCAGATGGGGCCAACGTCCTGACTTTC.

The rearrangement links TRBV28 to TRBJ2-7; the D is unclear. Trimming took 1 base from V and 5 from J, leaving 6 bases between them. Per the germline V gene, CDR1 is MDHEN and CDR2 is SYDVKM. The CDR3 runs to 12 residues. CDR3 nucleotide sequence: TGTGCCAGCAGTTTATTACGCGACGAGCAGTACTTC. It specifies CASSLLRDEQYF.

The CDR3 reads CASRATSGQTDEQYF. The CDR3 bases are TGCGCCAGCAGAGCGACTAGCGGCCAGACCGACGAGCAGTACTTC. The chain has TRBV4-1 and TRBJ2-7; 9 nucleotides line up with TRBD2. The V segment lost 6 bases and the J segment 5 bases; nucleotides outside the gene matches: 11. The CDR3 sequence is 15 residues long. CDR1 MGHRA and CDR2 YSYEKL come from the germline V gene.

The genes are TRBV28 and TRBJ2-5; 7 nucleotides agree with TRBD2. The J call may not be correct, given that the DNA end is closer to TRBJ2-7. CDR3 length: 17 amino acids. Germline V lookup: CDR1 MDHEN, CDR2 SYDVKM. The CDR3 coding sequence is TGTGCCAGCAGTTTAGATTACCGGGACTATCCGGCCCGCGAGCAGTACTTC. Translated, it gives CASSLDYRDYPAREQYF.

The chain has TRBV10-1 and TRBJ2-1; D gene unclear. The CDR3 spans 12 residues. The germline CDR1 and CDR2 sequences are WNHNN and SYGVQD (reference sequence). The V end was cut by 3 bases, the J end by 6 bases, with 6 bases between. The CDR3 reads CASSDISNEQFF. CDR3 coding DNA: TGCGCCAGCAGTGATATTAGCAATGAGCAGTTCTTC.

This chain connects TRBV27 to TRBJ2-7; 8 positions match TRBD1. CDR3 length: 15 amino acids. Germline V gene sequence: CDR1 MNHEY, CDR2 SMNVEV (reference sequence). V lost 5 bases, J lost 2 bases, and 8 bases stayed unmatched. The CDR3: CASSLSGTGPYEQYF. Written as DNA, the CDR3 is TGTGCCAGCAGTCTCTCCGGGACAGGACCCTACGAGCAGTACTTC.

This clone has more than one count but fewer than ten. V gene TRBV6-5 combines with J gene TRBJ1-2; no reliable D call. The CDR3 has 12 amino acids. Germline assignment: CDR1 MNHEY and CDR2 SVGAGI. The germline V and J ends were trimmed by 4 bases and 6 bases, with 9 bases remaining between them. The CDR3 DNA reads as TGTGCCAGCAGTTTCATGAACAATGGCTACACCTTC. Translated, it gives CASSFMNNGYTF.

J is TRBJ2-7 and V is TRBV7-9; D uncertain. Trimming left V 8 bases short and J 5 bases short, with 10 bases between. This CDR3 has 11 residues. Germline V gene data show CDR1 as SEHNR and CDR2 as FQNEAQ (reference sequence). CDR3 amino acids: CASGVANEQYF. In DNA form, the CDR3 reads TGTGCCAGCGGGGTCGCGAACGAGCAGTACTTC.

The chain is built from TRBV25-1 and TRBJ2-3; 12 nucleotides match TRBD2. CDR3 length equals 15 residues. Germline V lookup: CDR1 MGHDK, CDR2 SYGVNS. J gave up 3 bases and V 4 bases, and 2 bases lay outside the gene matches. The DNA for the CDR3 is TGTGCCAGCAGTGCTAGCGGGAGGGGGACAGATACGCAGTATTTT. Encoded protein: CASSASGRGTDTQYF.

The V and J genes are TRBV27 and TRBJ1-6; D not certain. The CDR3 consists of 13 residues. The germline V gene encodes CDR1 MNHEY and CDR2 SMNVEV (reference sequence). V shed 4 bases and J shed 4 bases, with 5 bases lying between them. This chain's CDR3 is CASSSSYNSPLHF. The CDR3, as DNA: TGTGCCAGCAGTTCGTCTTATAATTCACCCCTCCACTTT.

The chain carries TRBV5-4 and TRBJ2-3; D may be TRBD1 or TRBD2 (5 bases each). Trimming shortened V by 3 bases and J by 1 base, and 12 bases separated the two germline ends. CDR1 SGHNT and CDR2 YYREEE come from the germline V gene (reference sequence). The CDR3 is 15 residues long. This CDR3 is CASSSRDARTDTQYF. CDR3 in DNA: TGTGCCAGCAGCTCCCGGGACGCGCGCACAGATACGCAGTATTTT.

V usage is TRBV13 and J usage is TRBJ1-1; D unresolved. V was trimmed by 0 bases and J by 6 bases, leaving 11 bases between them. CDR3 size: 14 residues. Germline CDR1 reads PRHDT; CDR2 reads FYEKMQ (reference sequence). CDR3 DNA: TGTGCCAGCAGCTTAGGACACCCATCCCCTGAAGCTTTCTTT. Translated, it gives CASSLGHPSPEAFF.